This record looks at one T cell receptor (beta chain) sequence and its context. Its antigen is not identified. The sample is drawn from a study of T cell responses to AZD1222 COVID-19 vaccine. Notes on the study in general: Clonal diversity was possibly underestimated; the donors were predominantly white British and more often female.

Germline V gene data show CDR1 as SGDLS and CDR2 as YYNGEE. Between the trimmed V and J ends, which lost 4 bases and 4 bases, there was a span of 20 bases. The CDR3 runs to 16 residues. Produced via immunoSEQ multiplex PCR; TCRdb's table is partial and in-frame only. Here the sample spans about 120,000 clones, more than 75% being singletons. This TCR derives from an adult in good health. This specimen was peripheral blood, taken on day 0 of AZD1222 vaccination. The chain links TRBV9 to TRBJ2-5; weak D call: TRBD2 (7 bases). DNA for the CDR3: TGTGCCAGCAGCTCTCCCGTGGGGGGGGCGGGAGAGACCCAGTACTTC. Protein: CASSSPVGGAGETQYF.